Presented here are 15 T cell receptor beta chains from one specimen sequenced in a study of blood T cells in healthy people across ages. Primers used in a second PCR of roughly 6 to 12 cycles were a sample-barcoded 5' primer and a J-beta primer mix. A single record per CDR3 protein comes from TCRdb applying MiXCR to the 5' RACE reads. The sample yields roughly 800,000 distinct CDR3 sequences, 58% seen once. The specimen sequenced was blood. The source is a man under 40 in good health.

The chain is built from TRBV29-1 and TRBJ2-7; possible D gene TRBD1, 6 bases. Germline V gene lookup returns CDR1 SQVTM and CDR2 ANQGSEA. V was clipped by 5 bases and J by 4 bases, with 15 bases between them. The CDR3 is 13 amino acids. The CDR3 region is CSVFQGNKYEQYF. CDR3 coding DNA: TGCAGCGTTTTCCAGGGGAATAAGTACGAGCAGTACTTC.

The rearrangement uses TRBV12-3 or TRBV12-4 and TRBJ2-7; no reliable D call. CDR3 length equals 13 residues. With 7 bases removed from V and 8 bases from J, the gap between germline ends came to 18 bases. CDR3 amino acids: CASTIGPSTQQYF. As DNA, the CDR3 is TGTGCCAGCACCATCGGGCCGTCTACGCAGCAGTACTTC.

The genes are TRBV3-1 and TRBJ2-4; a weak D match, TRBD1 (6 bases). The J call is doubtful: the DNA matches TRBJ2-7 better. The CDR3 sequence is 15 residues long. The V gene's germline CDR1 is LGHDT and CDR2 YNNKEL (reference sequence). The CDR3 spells CASSQDARGSHEQYF. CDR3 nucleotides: TGTGCCAGCAGCCAAGACGCCAGGGGATCCCACGAGCAGTACTTC.

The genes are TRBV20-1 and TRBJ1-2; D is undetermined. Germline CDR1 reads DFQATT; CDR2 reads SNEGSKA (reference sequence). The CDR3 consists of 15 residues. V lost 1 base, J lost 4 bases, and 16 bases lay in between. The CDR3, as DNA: TGCAGTGCTAGAGTTTCCCACGGGGTGGGCTATGGCTACACCTTC. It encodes CSARVSHGVGYGYTF.

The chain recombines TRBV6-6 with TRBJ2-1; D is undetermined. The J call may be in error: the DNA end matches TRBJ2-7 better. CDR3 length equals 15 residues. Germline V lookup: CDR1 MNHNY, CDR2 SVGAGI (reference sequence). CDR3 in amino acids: CASSYGKSSYNEQYF. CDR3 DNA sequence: TGTGCCAGCAGTTACGGCAAGAGCTCCTACAATGAGCAGTACTTC.

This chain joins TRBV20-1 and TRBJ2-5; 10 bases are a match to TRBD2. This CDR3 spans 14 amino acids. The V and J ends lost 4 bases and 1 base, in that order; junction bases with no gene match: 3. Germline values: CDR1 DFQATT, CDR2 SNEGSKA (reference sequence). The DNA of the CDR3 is TGCAGTGCTACTAGCGGGAGCTTCCAAGAGACCCAGTACTTC. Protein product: CSATSGSFQETQYF.

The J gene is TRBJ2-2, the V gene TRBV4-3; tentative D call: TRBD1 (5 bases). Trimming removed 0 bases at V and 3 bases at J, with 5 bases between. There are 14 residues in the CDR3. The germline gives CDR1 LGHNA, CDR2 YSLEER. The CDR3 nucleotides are TGCGCCAGCAGCCAAGAAGGGGACACCGGGGAGCTGTTTTTT. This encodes CASSQEGDTGELFF.

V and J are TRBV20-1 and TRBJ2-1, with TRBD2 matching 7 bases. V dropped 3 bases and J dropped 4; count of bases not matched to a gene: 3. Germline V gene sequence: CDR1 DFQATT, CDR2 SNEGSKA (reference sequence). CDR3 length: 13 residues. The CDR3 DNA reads TGCAGTGCTAGCCGAGCGGGGTACAATGAGCAGTTCTTC. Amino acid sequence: CSASRAGYNEQFF.

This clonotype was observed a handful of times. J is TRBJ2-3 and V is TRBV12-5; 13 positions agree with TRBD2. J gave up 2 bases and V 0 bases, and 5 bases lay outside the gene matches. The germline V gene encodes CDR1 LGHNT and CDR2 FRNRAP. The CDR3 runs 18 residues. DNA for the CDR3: TGTGCTAGTGGTTTGGTACGGGGACTAGCGGGGCACACAGATACGCAGTATTTT. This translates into CASGLVRGLAGHTDTQYF.

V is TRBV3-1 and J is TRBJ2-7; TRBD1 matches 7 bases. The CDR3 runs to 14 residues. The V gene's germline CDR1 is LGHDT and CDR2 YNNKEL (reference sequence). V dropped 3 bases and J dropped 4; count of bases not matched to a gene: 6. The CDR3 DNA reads TGTGCCAGCAGCCAGGGGACAGTGGGGTACGAGCAGTACTTC. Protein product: CASSQGTVGYEQYF.

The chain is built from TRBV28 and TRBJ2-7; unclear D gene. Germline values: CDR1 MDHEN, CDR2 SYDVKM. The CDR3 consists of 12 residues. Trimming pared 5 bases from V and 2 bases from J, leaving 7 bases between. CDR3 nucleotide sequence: TGTGCCAGCAGTCCCCATCCCTACGAGCAGTACTTC. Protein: CASSPHPYEQYF.

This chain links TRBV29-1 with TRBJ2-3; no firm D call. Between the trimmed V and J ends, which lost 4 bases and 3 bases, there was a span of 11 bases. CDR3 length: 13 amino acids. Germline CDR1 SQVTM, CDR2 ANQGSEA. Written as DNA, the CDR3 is TGCAGCGTTGCAGAGCATGCGACAGATACGCAGTATTTT. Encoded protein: CSVAEHATDTQYF.

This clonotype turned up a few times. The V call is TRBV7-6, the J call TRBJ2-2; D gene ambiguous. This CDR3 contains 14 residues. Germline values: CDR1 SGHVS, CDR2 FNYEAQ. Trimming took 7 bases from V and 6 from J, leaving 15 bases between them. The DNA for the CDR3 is TGTGCCAGCACCGTACTTTCGGGCCCCGGGGAGCTGTTTTTT. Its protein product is CASTVLSGPGELFF.

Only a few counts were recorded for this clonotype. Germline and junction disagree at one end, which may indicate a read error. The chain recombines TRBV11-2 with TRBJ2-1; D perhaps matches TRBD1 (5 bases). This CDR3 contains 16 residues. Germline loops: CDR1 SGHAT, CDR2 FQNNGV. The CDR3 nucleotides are TGTGCCAGCAGCCTAGAAGCTCAGGACATTTACAATGAGCAGTTCTTC. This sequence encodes CASSLEAQDIYNEQFF. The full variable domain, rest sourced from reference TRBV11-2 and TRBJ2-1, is EAGVAQSPRYKIIEKRQSVAFWCNPISGHATLYWYQQILGQGPKLLIQFQNNGVVDDSQLPKDRFSAERLKGVDSTLKIQPAKLEDSAVYLCASSLEAQDIYNEQFFGPGTRLTVL.

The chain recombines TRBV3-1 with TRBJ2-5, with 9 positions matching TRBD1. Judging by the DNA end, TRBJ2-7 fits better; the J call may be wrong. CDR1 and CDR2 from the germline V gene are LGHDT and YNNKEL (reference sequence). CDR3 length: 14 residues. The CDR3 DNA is TGTGCCAGCAGCCCATTGGGACAGGGTTACGAGCAGTACTTC. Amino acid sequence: CASSPLGQGYEQYF.